A selection of T cell receptor beta chains follows, all from one sample in a study of regulatory T cells in long-lasting Graves disease. TCRdb re-derived calls from the multiplex PCR reads in MiXCR, one entry per CDR3 protein. The repertoire consists of some 450,000 distinct CDR3 sequences, with about 25% occurring once and the leading ten covering about 27%. Specimen: peripheral blood mononuclear cells (PBMCs), collected when the disease was refractory, from a patient treated with antithyroid drugs. The receptors stem from a female donor with Graves disease. Each CDR3 is given with its conserved first and last residue. Each record gives: J gene, D gene, clone size, V gene, CDR3 DNA, CDR3 protein. The D gene is left open where the match is weak. Clone size is stated in some rows and not others, as once, few, many or a class when expanded.

>TRBJ2-2|-|many|TRBV12-3/TRBV12-4
TGTGCCAGCAGATCACAACGCGCGAACACCGGGGAGCTGTTTTTT
CASRSQRANTGELFF
>TRBJ2-2|-|many|TRBV2
TGTGCCAGCGGGGGAGGAGGAACCGGGGAGCTGTTTTTT
CASGGGGTGELFF
>TRBJ2-5|TRBD2|-|TRBV12-3/TRBV12-4
TGTGCCAGCAGCCCATACGGGAGGGGTGGGGAGACCCAGTACTTC
CASSPYGRGGETQYF
>TRBJ2-7|-|-|TRBV7-6
TGTGCCAGCAGCAGATTGGACGGACTCGGGGAGCAGTACTTC
CASSRLDGLGEQYF
>TRBJ1-6|-|few|TRBV19
TGTGCCAGTAGTATTTCAGGGGTTGGGGGTAATTCACCCCTCCACTTT
CASSISGVGGNSPLHF
>TRBJ2-1|-|few|TRBV19
TGTGCCAGTAGAGAAGCGGTGTACAATGAGCAGTTCTTC
CASREAVYNEQFF
>TRBJ2-2|-|few|TRBV15
TGTGCCACCAGCAAAGCCGGGACAACTCTCACCGGGGAGCTGTTTTTT
CATSKAGTTLTGELFF
>TRBJ2-6|TRBD1|-|TRBV19
TGTGCCAGTAGTACCCGGGACAGGGGATCCAGTGGGGCCAACGTCCTGACTTTC
CASSTRDRGSSGANVLTF
>TRBJ1-2|-|-|TRBV28
TGTGCCAGCAGCCCGGGAGGGTTGAACTATGGCTGCACCTTC
CASSPGGLNYGCTF
>TRBJ2-7|-|many|TRBV11-2
TGTGCCAGCAGCCCCCTGTCCCGGACCGATACCTACGAGCAGTACTTC
CASSPLSRTDTYEQYF
>TRBJ1-2|TRBD1|many|TRBV20-1
TGCAGTGCTATCCGGGACAGATCTTATGGCTACACCTTC
CSAIRDRSYGYTF
>TRBJ2-2|-|-|TRBV7-3
TGTGCCAGCAGCTTACCCTCCCTGACCGGGGAGCTGTTTTTT
CASSLPSLTGELFF
>TRBJ2-2|-|few|TRBV7-9
TGTGCCAGCAGCTTTATTAACGGGGAGCTGTTTTTT
CASSFINGELFF
>TRBJ2-5|TRBD2|-|TRBV20-1
TGCAGTGCTAGCAAAGCGCCGGGACTAGAAGAGACCCAGTACTTC
CSASKAPGLEETQYF
>TRBJ1-2|-|-|TRBV7-2
TGTGTCAGCAGCACCAAGGGCTCCGCTAACTATGGCTACACCTTC
CVSSTKGSANYGYTF
>TRBJ2-7|-|-|TRBV27
TGTGCCAGCGGAGGGATCTACGAGCAGTACTTC
CASGGIYEQYF
>TRBJ1-5|-|-|TRBV15
TGTGCCACCAGCAGAGACCCTCCTAATATAGGGCAGCCCCAGCATTTT
CATSRDPPNIGQPQHF
>TRBJ1-6|-|-|TRBV9
TGTGCCAGCAGCGTAGGGGGGAATAATTCACCCCTCCACTTT
CASSVGGNNSPLHF
>TRBJ1-1|-|-|TRBV30
TGTGCCCCCGAGGAGCAGGGCGGTACTGAAGCTTTCTTT
CAPEEQGGTEAFF
>TRBJ2-7|-|-|TRBV30
TGTGCCTGGACCCACCCGCGGGGACACGGAACCTACGAGCAGTACTTC
CAWTHPRGHGTYEQYF
>TRBJ1-1|-|few|TRBV6-5
TGTGCCAGCAGTTACTCGTCGGAGACAGGGAACACTGAAGCTTTCTTT
CASSYSSETGNTEAFF
>TRBJ2-7|-|few|TRBV20-1
TGCAGTGCTAGAACCCGGGGGACCTACGAGCAGTACTTC
CSARTRGTYEQYF
>TRBJ2-7|-|few|TRBV27
TGTGCCAGCAGGGGCGGCGTATTCTCCTACGAGCAGTACTTC
CASRGGVFSYEQYF
>TRBJ2-2|TRBD1|many|TRBV2
TGTGCCAGCAGTGAGATCGGGACAGGGACCGGGGAGCTGTTTTTT
CASSEIGTGTGELFF
>TRBJ2-5|TRBD1|many|TRBV6-1
TGTGCCAGCAGAGGACAGGGGCAAGAGACCCAGTACTTC
CASRGQGQETQYF
>TRBJ1-1|-|many|TRBV19
TGTGCCAGTAGGGACCCCATTCACCCTGAAGCTTTCTTT
CASRDPIHPEAFF
>TRBJ2-7|-|many|TRBV28
TGTGCCAGCAGTTCCACAGGTACCTACGAGCAGTACTTC
CASSSTGTYEQYF
>TRBJ1-5|-|many|TRBV12-3/TRBV12-4
TGTGCCAGCAGCCGACAGCCACATAGCAATCAGCCCCAGCATTTT
CASSRQPHSNQPQHF
>TRBJ2-2|TRBD2|-|TRBV19
TGTGCCAGTAGTATCCTCTTCACTAGCGTCGAGAGAACCGGGGAGCTGTTTTTT
CASSILFTSVERTGELFF
>TRBJ2-7|-|few|TRBV7-2
TGTGCCAGCAGCTCTGATGTGGGGGAGCAGTACTTC
CASSSDVGEQYF
>TRBJ1-1|-|many|TRBV28
TGTGCCAGCAGTCCTCTGGGGGGGCTGAACACTGAAGCTTTCTTT
CASSPLGGLNTEAFF
>TRBJ2-7|TRBD1|-|TRBV5-7
TGTGCCAGCACCTTAGAACGACAGGGGGCTTGCAACGAGCAGTACTTC
CASTLERQGACNEQYF
>TRBJ1-2|-|many|TRBV3-1
TGTGCCAGCAGCCAAGCATCGACAACTGGTGGCTACACCTTC
CASSQASTTGGYTF
>TRBJ2-7|-|-|TRBV5-1
TGCGCCAGCAGCTTTAGTATCGAGCACTCCTACGAGCAGTACTTC
CASSFSIEHSYEQYF
>TRBJ1-5|TRBD1|few|TRBV19
TGTGCCAGTACGGTCGGAACCGGGACAGGGCTTCAGCCCCAGCATTTT
CASTVGTGTGLQPQHF
>TRBJ1-4|-|few|TRBV7-9
TGTGCCAGCAGCTTCGCTGCAACTAATGAAAAACTGTTTTTT
CASSFAATNEKLFF
>TRBJ1-6|-|few|TRBV3-1
TGTGCCAGCAGCCAGAGGGATTCACCCCTCCACTTT
CASSQRDSPLHF
>TRBJ2-2|TRBD2|-|TRBV6-2/TRBV6-3
TGTGCCAGCAGCCAGGGTCTACCACTAGCGGGTAACACCGGGGAGCTGTTTTTT
CASSQGLPLAGNTGELFF
>TRBJ1-4|TRBD1|few|TRBV29-1
TGCAGCGTTGCACCTACAGGGGGAACTAATGAAAAACTGTTTTTT
CSVAPTGGTNEKLFF
>TRBJ2-5|TRBD1|-|TRBV5-1
TGCGCCAGCAGCCCAGGGACAGATCAAGTGACCCAGTACTTC
CASSPGTDQVTQYF
>TRBJ2-5|TRBD2|few|TRBV10-3
TGTGCCATCAGTGATTTTTTGGGACTAGACCAAGAGACCCAGTACTTC
CAISDFLGLDQETQYF
>TRBJ2-7|-|-|TRBV6-2/TRBV6-3
TGTGCCAGCAGTGCTAGGACTTCATCCTACGAGCAGTACTTC
CASSARTSSYEQYF
>TRBJ2-7|TRBD2|-|TRBV9
TGTGCCAGCAGCGGCGGACTAGCGGGATCCTCCTACGAGCAGTACTTC
CASSGGLAGSSYEQYF
>TRBJ1-3|-|many|TRBV2
TGTGCCAGCAGTTGGGACGGGGATGGAAACACCATATATTTT
CASSWDGDGNTIYF
>TRBJ1-6|TRBD1|few|TRBV28
TGTGCCAGCAGTCCTAGCAGGGGGCGCGGTTCACCCCTCCACTTT
CASSPSRGRGSPLHF
>TRBJ2-7|TRBD2|-|TRBV13
TGTGCCAGCAGCTTAGGCGGGAGGATCGGGTCCTACGAGCAGTACTTC
CASSLGGRIGSYEQYF